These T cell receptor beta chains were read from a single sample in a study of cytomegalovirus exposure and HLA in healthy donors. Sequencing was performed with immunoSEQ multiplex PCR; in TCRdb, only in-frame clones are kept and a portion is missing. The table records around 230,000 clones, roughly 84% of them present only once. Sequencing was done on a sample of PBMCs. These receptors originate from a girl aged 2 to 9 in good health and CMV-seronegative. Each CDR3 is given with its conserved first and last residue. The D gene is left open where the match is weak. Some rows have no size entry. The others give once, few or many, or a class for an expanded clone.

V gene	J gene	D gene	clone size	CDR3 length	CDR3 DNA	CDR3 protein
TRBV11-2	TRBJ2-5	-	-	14	TGTGCCAGCAGCTTATCCTCCCCTCAAGAGACCCAGTACTTC	CASSLSSPQETQYF
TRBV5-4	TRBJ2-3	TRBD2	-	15	TGTGCCAGCAGCCTGACGGGGGGGGTGGCAGATACGCAGTATTTT	CASSLTGGVADTQYF
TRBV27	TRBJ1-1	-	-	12	TGTGCCAGCAGTAGCAGGGCTACTGAAGCTTTCTTT	CASSSRATEAFF
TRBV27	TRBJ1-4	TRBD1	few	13	TGTGCCAGCAGTCCTGGACAGGCGCTAAGACTGTTTTTT	CASSPGQALRLFF
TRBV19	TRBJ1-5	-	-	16	TGTGCCACCCGGGTTAGTGGGGGGGCGGGCAATCAGCCCCAGCATTTT	CATRVSGGAGNQPQHF
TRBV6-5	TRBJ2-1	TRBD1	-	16	TGTGCCAGCAGTTATTCCGGGACAGGGTACTACAATGAGCAGTTCTTC	CASSYSGTGYYNEQFF
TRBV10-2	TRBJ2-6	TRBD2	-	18	TGCGCCAGCAGTGAGAGAGCGGGACTATCCTCTGGGGCCAACGTCCTGACTTTC	CASSERAGLSSGANVLTF
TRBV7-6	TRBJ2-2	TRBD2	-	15	TGTGCCAGCAGCTTAGAAGGCGGGGGGTTCGGGGAGCTGTTTTTT	CASSLEGGGFGELFF
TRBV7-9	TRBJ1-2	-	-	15	TGTGCCAGCAGCAGTCGACAGGATCCCTCTTATGGCTACACCTTC	CASSSRQDPSYGYTF
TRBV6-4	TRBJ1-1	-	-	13	TGTGCCAGCAGTGAGAACAGGAACACTGAAGCTTTCTTT	CASSENRNTEAFF
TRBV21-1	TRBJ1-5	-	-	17	TGTGCCAGCAGCAAAGAAATGAGACTTACAAACCCGCAGCCCCAGCATTTT	CASSKEMRLTNPQPQHF
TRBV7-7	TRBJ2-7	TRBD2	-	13	TGTGCCAGCAGCTCGTCAAGGGAGGGTGAGCAGTACTTC	CASSSSREGEQYF
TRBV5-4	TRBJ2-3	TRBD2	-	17	TGTGCCAGCAGCTTGGGGGATCTAGCGGCAAGCACAGATACGCAGTATTTT	CASSLGDLAASTDTQYF
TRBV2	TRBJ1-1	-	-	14	TGTGCCAGCCTAGGGGATAGCTGGAACACTGAAGCTTTCTTT	CASLGDSWNTEAFF
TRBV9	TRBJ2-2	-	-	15	TGTGCCAGCCAGACAGGAGGTGCGAGGGGCGGGGAGCTGTTTTTT	CASQTGGARGGELFF
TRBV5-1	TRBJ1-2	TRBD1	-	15	TGCGCCAGCAATGCGGGACAGGGCCTCTATACTGGCTACACCTTC	CASNAGQGLYTGYTF
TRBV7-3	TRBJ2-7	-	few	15	TGTGCCAGCAGCCCCCGGGCGGGCAGCACCTACGAGCAGTACTTC	CASSPRAGSTYEQYF